This T cell receptor (beta chain) was captured by sequencing in a study of cytomegalovirus exposure and HLA in healthy donors. Produced via immunoSEQ multiplex PCR; TCRdb's table is partial and in-frame only. The sample lists 100,000 to 150,000 clones; roughly 95% were seen once. The source material was PBMCs. The clonotype originates from a man between 18 and 29 years old in good health and CMV-seronegative.

In nucleotides, the CDR3 is TGTGCCAGCAGTCTAAGGACAGGCGGGGACACTGAAGCTTTCTTT. Protein sequence: CASSLRTGGDTEAFF. The gene calls are TRBV28 and TRBJ1-1, with 7 positions matching TRBD1. Trimming took 5 bases from V and 3 from J; bases not matched to a gene: 9. The germline V gene has CDR1 MDHEN and CDR2 SYDVKM. The CDR3 is 15 residues long. The whole variable domain, filled in from reference TRBV28 and TRBJ1-1, reads DVKVTQSSRYLVKRTGEKVFLECVQDMDHENMFWYRQDPGLGLRLIYFSYDVKMKEKGDIPEGYSVSREKKERFSLILESASTNQTSMYLCASSLRTGGDTEAFFGQGTRLTVV.